Listed below are T cell receptor beta chains from one sample, sequenced in a study of cytomegalovirus exposure and HLA in healthy donors. Clones were read by immunoSEQ multiplex PCR, and TCRdb kept only the in-frame ones, dropping some. Of more than 95,000 clones detected, roughly 80% appear once; the ten largest clones hold roughly 4%. Sequencing was carried out using PBMCs. These receptors were taken from a man aged 50 or older in good health and CMV-seropositive. CDR3s leave out the opening cysteine and the closing phenylalanine or tryptophan. Each record gives: CDR3 length, V gene, J gene, D gene, CDR3 protein. A D gene is named only where the DNA matches it firmly.

>11|TRBV11-2|TRBJ1-1|-
ASSAGVSTEAF
>13|TRBV5-4|TRBJ2-7|TRBD2
ASSSTSGSRNEQY
>15|TRBV28|TRBJ2-1|-
ASSPSRGAVRYNEQF
>12|TRBV27|TRBJ1-2|-
ASSLGRADYGYT
>13|TRBV2|TRBJ2-5|-
AISNPAEKQETQY
>14|TRBV18|TRBJ2-1|-
ASSPPRRDTYNEQF
>11|TRBV19|TRBJ1-1|TRBD1
ASSIGQGVEAF
>13|TRBV5-1|TRBJ2-7|-
ASSLAVSGPYEQY
>12|TRBV19|TRBJ2-7|-
ASSIGFSSYEQY
>13|TRBV5-1|-|TRBD2
ASSQGLAGVSEQY
>13|TRBV6-1|TRBJ2-3|-
ASSVEDGSADTQY
>17|TRBV7-9|TRBJ1-6|-
ASSSHDNRAGSYNSPLH
>12|TRBV9|TRBJ2-1|-
ASSVVVGRGEQF
>11|TRBV7-9|TRBJ1-1|-
ASSLQGFTEAF
>14|TRBV28|TRBJ1-1|TRBD1
ASSLGTGNMNTEAF
>15|TRBV5-4|TRBJ2-3|TRBD2
ASSQRRTSGILDTQY
>13|TRBV27|TRBJ2-4|TRBD1
ASSTTGHVKNIQY
>16|TRBV7-8|TRBJ2-7|-
ASSFVRRGTRRGNEQY
>16|TRBV10-1|TRBJ2-7|-
ASKEGPVIITLSYEQY
>12|TRBV7-6|TRBJ2-2|-
ASSLLSGSGELF
>13|TRBV28|TRBJ1-5|-
ASSLRGLGNQPQH
>13|TRBV28|TRBJ2-2|-
ASRRTPPNTGELF
>14|TRBV4-1|TRBJ2-7|TRBD2
ASSLSGTSGTYEQY
>13|TRBV25-1|TRBJ2-3|TRBD2
ASRLLAEGADTQY
>11|TRBV21-1|TRBJ2-7|-
ASSITGFYEQY
>14|TRBV18|TRBJ2-5|TRBD2
ASSPPGGRYQETQY
>12|TRBV7-9|TRBJ1-1|-
ASSKEDAGTEAF
>12|TRBV28|TRBJ2-3|TRBD1
ASTPTGGTDTQY
>12|TRBV29-1|TRBJ2-1|TRBD2
SVASAGGDNEQF
>14|TRBV5-1|TRBJ2-3|TRBD1
ASSPDRVGGGDTQY